This paragraph covers one TCR beta chain sequence. Its antigen is still unknown. Base qualities are not at hand, and no much larger clone is one base apart. These data are taken from a study of blood T cell repertoires in COVID-19 (dated by TCRdb to about 2020). In terms of the full investigation: Samples from collaborators originated in the United States, Italy and Spain and spanned both the acute and convalescent phases of COVID-19. The repertoires were released in a freely available public database meant as a resource for research on the immune response to SARS-CoV-2. Where HLA class I and class II types were available, the types were taken from metadata supplied by the sample provider, not from assay-based typing. The material from the prospective study consisted of cDNA or gDNA derived from T cells, B-cell-depleted T cells, or PBMCs. The dataset comprised deeply sampled blood TCRbeta repertoires from subjects exposed to, actively infected with, or recovered from COVID-19. Samples were obtained from the ongoing ImmuneRACE study (first 160 participants) and from 1,254 subjects provided by 6 global collaborators. The sample metadata nearly always contained a de-identified subject ID, COVID-19 status, age in years and sex. Study-wide findings and limitations: The quantity of clinical and demographic metadata differed by source and by participant and was supplied without curation.

Whole blood was collected in K2EDTA tubes by collaborating institutions according to the institutions' own protocols. For TCRbeta analysis, collaborators shipped samples in one of three forms: frozen whole blood, isolated PBMCs, or DNA extracted from either of those sample types. V lost 2 bases and J lost 0 bases, and the count of bases not matched to a germline gene is 2. Based on the germline V gene (reference sequence), the CDR1 and CDR2 sequences are MNHEY and SMNVEV. The CDR3 measures 15 amino acids from cysteine to phenylalanine. Just CDR3 DNA is preserved here, 45 bases in frame from base 1. The immunoSEQ Assay, a bias-controlled multiplex PCR, was used to amplify TCRbeta CDR3 regions from genomic DNA. The authors' pipeline ran thus. The number of nucleated cells in each sample was estimated from the amplification of reference gene primers within the assay. To quantify the absolute abundance of each unique TCRbeta CDR3 rearrangement, sequence reads were collapsed and filtered. Productive Simpson clonality was computed per sample as the square root of Simpson's diversity index over productive rearrangements. As stored in TCRdb, this immuneACCESS dataset retains in-frame rearrangements with V and J assigned. A fraction of the clones does not appear; measured against another copy, unresolved V genes explain less than half of the discrepancy, and the remainder lacks a known reason. For V, J and clone size, that table is used; D and trimming come from the DNA. A total of approximately 47,000 clones appear in this sample, roughly 90% of them only once. Around 20% of the sample is held by the ten biggest clonotypes.

The sample was peripheral blood. The source is a man aged 70-80 years with active COVID-19. The V and J genes are TRBV27 and TRBJ2-7; 9 middle bases align to TRBD1. The CDR3 here reads CASSLGDRVSYEQYF. The sequence in DNA is TGTGCCAGCAGTTTAGGGGACAGGGTCTCCTACGAGCAGTACTTC.